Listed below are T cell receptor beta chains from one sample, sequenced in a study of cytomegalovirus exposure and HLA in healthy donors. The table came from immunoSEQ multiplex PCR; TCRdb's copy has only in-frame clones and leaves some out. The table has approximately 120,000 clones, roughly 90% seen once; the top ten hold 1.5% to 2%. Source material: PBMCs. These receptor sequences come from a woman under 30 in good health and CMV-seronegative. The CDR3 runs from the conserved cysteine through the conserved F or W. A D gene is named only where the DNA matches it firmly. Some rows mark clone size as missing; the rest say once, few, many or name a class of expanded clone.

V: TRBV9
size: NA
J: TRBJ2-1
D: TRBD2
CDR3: CASSVDGGSGTGQFF
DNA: TGTGCCAGCAGCGTAGATGGGGGTAGCGGGACGGGGCAGTTCTTC

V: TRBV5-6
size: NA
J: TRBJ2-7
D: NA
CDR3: CASSLYGRYEQYF
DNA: TGTGCCAGCAGCTTGTATGGCCGTTACGAGCAGTACTTC

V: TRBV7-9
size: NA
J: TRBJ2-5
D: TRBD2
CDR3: CASSYSSGGETQYF
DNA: TGTGCCAGCAGCTACTCAAGCGGGGGCGAGACCCAGTACTTC

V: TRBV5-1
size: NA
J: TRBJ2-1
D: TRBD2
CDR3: CASSFGGPLQAGGQFF
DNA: TGCGCCAGCAGCTTCGGGGGTCCCCTCCAAGCGGGGGGACAGTTCTTC

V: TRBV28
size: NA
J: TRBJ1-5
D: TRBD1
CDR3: CASSLETGARGPQHF
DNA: TGTGCCAGCAGTTTAGAGACAGGGGCCCGAGGGCCCCAGCATTTT

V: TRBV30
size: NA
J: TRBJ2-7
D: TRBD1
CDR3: CAWSGGTGWLEQYF
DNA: TGTGCCTGGAGTGGGGGGACAGGGTGGCTCGAGCAGTACTTC

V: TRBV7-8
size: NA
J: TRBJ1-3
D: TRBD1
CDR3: CASSSGQGASGNTIYF
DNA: TGTGCCAGCAGCTCAGGACAGGGGGCTTCTGGAAACACCATATATTTT

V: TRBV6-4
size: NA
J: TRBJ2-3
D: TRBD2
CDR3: CASSDLAGDNTDTQYF
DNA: TGTGCCAGCAGTGACTTAGCGGGGGACAATACAGATACGCAGTATTTT

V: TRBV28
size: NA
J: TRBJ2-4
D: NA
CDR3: CASSLLGPGLAKNIQYF
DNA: TGTGCCAGCAGTTTATTGGGACCGGGACTAGCCAAAAACATTCAGTACTTC

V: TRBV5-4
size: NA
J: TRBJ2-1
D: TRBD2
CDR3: CASSRDLAGVRNEQFF
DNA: TGTGCCAGCAGCCGCGACCTAGCGGGAGTCAGAAATGAGCAGTTCTTC

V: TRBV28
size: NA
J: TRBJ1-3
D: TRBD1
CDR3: CASSLAGTGNTIYF
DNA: TGTGCCAGCAGTTTAGCCGGGACAGGGAACACCATATATTTT

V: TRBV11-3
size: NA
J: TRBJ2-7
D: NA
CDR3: CASSFEGEQYF
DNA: TGTGCCAGCAGCTTTGAGGGCGAGCAGTACTTC

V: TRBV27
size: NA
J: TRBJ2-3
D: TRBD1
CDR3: CASSRGTGDTQYF
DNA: TGTGCCAGCAGTCGCGGGACAGGGGATACGCAGTATTTT

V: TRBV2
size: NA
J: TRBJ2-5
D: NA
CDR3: CASSDGGPGETQYF
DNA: TGTGCCAGCAGTGACGGGGGACCCGGAGAGACCCAGTACTTC

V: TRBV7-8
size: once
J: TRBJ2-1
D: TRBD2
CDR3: CASRRQTGLGLAGVEQFF
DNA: TGTGCCAGCAGACGCCAAACAGGGCTGGGACTAGCGGGAGTTGAGCAGTTCTTC

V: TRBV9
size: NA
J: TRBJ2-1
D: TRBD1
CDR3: CASSADRGYNEQFF
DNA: TGTGCCAGCAGCGCAGACAGGGGATACAATGAGCAGTTCTTC

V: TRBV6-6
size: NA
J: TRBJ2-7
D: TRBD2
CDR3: CASSYAREFHEQYF
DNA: TGTGCCAGCAGTTACGCGCGGGAGTTTCACGAGCAGTACTTC

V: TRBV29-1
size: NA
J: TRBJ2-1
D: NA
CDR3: CSVSKRLVSDEQFF
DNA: TGCAGCGTCAGTAAAAGACTAGTTAGCGATGAGCAGTTCTTC

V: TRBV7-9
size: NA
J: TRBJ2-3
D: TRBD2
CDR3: CASSLILAGGLDTQYF
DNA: TGTGCCAGCAGCCTGATCCTAGCGGGGGGGTTGGATACGCAGTATTTT

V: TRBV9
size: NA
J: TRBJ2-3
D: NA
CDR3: CASSVRAGGAGTDTQYF
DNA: TGTGCCAGCAGCGTAAGAGCAGGAGGAGCGGGCACAGATACGCAGTATTTT

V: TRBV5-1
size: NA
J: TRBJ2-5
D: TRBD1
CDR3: CASSFGQGSETQYF
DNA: TGCGCCAGCAGCTTCGGACAGGGGTCAGAGACCCAGTACTTC

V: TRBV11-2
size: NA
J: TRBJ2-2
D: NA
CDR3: CASSFDSNTGELFF
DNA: TGTGCCAGCAGCTTCGACTCAAACACCGGGGAGCTGTTTTTT

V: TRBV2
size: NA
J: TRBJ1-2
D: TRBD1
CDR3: CASSDANALRQGGGYTF
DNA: TGTGCCAGCAGTGACGCCAATGCCCTCCGACAGGGGGGCGGCTACACCTTC

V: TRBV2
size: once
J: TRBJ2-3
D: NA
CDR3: CASNLQGAGTDTQYF
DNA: TGTGCCAGCAACCTACAGGGTGCAGGCACAGATACGCAGTATTTT

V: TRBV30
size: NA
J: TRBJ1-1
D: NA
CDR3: CAWSGGTGINTEAFF
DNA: TGTGCCTGGAGTGGGGGCACAGGGATTAACACTGAAGCTTTCTTT

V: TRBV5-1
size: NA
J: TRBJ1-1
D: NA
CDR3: CASSLAAGARTEAFF
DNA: TGCGCCAGCAGCTTGGCGGCGGGGGCGAGGACTGAAGCTTTCTTT

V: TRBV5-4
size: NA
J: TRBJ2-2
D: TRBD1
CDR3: CASSWDRGLTGELFF
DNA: TGTGCCAGCAGCTGGGACAGGGGGCTCACCGGGGAGCTGTTTTTT

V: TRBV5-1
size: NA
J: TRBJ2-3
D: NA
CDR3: CASSWDNTDTQYF
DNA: TGCGCCAGCAGCTGGGACAACACAGATACGCAGTATTTT

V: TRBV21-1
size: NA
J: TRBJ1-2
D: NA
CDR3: CASSKDLRAPF
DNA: TGTGCCAGCAGCAAAGATCTGAGGGCCCCCTTC

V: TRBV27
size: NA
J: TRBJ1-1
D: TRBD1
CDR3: CASSRFGTENTEAFF
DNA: TGTGCCAGCAGTCGTTTCGGGACAGAGAACACTGAAGCTTTCTTT

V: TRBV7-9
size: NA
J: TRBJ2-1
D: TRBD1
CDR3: CASSPTDRVDEQFF
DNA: TGTGCCAGCAGTCCGACCGACAGGGTCGATGAGCAGTTCTTC

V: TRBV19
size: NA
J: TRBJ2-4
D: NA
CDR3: CASSSRGNIQYF
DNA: TGTGCCAGTAGTAGTAGAGGAAACATTCAGTACTTC

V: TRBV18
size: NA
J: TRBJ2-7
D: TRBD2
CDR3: CASSPGLAGPYEQYF
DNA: TGTGCCAGCTCACCGGGACTAGCGGGGCCCTACGAGCAGTACTTC

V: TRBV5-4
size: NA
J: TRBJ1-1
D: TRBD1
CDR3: CASSLTRGHAEAFF
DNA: TGTGCCAGCAGCTTAACCAGGGGGCACGCTGAAGCTTTCTTT

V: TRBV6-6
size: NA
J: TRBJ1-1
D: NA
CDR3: CASRLLVDIEAFF
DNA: TGTGCCAGCAGACTACTTGTGGACATTGAAGCTTTCTTT

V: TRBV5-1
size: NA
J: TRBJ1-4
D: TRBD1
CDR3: CASSRQTGTGVSNEKLFF
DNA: TGCGCCAGCAGCCGACAAACCGGGACAGGGGTATCTAATGAAAAACTGTTTTTT

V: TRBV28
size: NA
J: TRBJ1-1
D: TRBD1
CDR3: CASSLGDRGTNEAFF
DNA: TGTGCCAGCAGTTTAGGGGACAGGGGCACCAATGAAGCTTTCTTT

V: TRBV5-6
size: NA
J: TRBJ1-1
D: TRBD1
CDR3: CASSWTGGNTEAFF
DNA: TGTGCCAGCAGCTGGACAGGGGGGAACACTGAAGCTTTCTTT

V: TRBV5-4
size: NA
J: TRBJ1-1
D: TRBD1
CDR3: CASSLAGGGEAFF
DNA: TGTGCCAGCAGCTTGGCAGGGGGTGGTGAAGCTTTCTTT

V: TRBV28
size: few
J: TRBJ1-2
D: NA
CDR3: CASSPVPSYGYTF
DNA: TGTGCCAGCAGCCCAGTCCCATCGTATGGCTACACCTTC

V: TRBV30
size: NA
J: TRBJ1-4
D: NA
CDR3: CASRRGWAEKLFF
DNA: TGTGCCTCCCGGCGGGGGTGGGCTGAAAAACTGTTTTTT

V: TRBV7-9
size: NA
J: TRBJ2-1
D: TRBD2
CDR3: CASSRTSGRNEQFF
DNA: TGTGCCAGCAGCCGGACTAGCGGACGCAATGAGCAGTTCTTC

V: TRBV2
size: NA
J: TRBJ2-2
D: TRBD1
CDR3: CASRDRGQRRNTGELFF
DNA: TGTGCCAGCAGAGACAGGGGGCAGCGAAGGAACACCGGGGAGCTGTTTTTT

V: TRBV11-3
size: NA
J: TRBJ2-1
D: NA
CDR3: CASSLVWRDRRYNEQFF
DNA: TGTGCCAGCAGCTTAGTTTGGCGGGATCGGCGCTACAATGAGCAGTTCTTC

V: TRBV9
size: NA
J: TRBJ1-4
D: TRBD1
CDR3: CASSGGDRGNEKLFF
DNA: TGTGCCAGCAGCGGGGGAGACAGGGGGAATGAAAAACTGTTTTTT

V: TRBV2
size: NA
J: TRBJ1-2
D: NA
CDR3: CASSEALAGGIRGYTF
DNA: TGTGCCAGCAGTGAAGCGCTGGCAGGAGGTATCCGTGGCTACACCTTC

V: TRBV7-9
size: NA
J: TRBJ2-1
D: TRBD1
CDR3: CASSFTGTGDNEQFF
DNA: TGTGCCAGCAGCTTTACCGGGACAGGTGACAATGAGCAGTTCTTC

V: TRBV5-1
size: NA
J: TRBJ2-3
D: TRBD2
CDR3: CASSLERGSSTDTQYF
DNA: TGCGCCAGCAGCCTTGAGCGGGGGTCTAGCACAGATACGCAGTATTTT